This TCR beta chain was captured in a study of beta chain features in type 1 diabetes. Study results and caveats: Among patients with Type 1 diabetes, TCRB CDR3s were moderately but significantly shorter in every one of the four CD4+ subsets.

Trimming at V came to 6 bases and at J to 1 base, leaving 1 base not matched to a gene. CDR3 size: 14 residues. Per germline, CDR1 ENHRY and CDR2 SYGVKD. All of the isolated RNA was reverse transcribed, so expressed TCRB transcripts were sequenced. Repertoires were generated with immunoSEQ multiplex PCR, while TCRdb's copy carries only in-frame clones and drops some. The top ten clones hold 0.02% to 0.025% of a sample with 850,000 to 900,000 clones, about a sixth of them seen once. This clone was observed many times. Its target is not known. Material: naive CD4+ T cells from blood. The rearrangement links TRBV10-3 to TRBJ1-3; 9 bases are shared with TRBD1. This clonotype was obtained from a woman between 18 and 29 years old in good health. The CDR3 coding sequence is TGTGCCATCAGGGGGACAGGGTCTGGAAACACCATATATTTT. Translating gives CAIRGTGSGNTIYF.